The 19 T cell receptor beta chains listed next were all sequenced from one sample in a study of blood T cell repertoires in COVID-19. Some clones are missing from TCRdb's copy, which holds only in-frame ones; the method was immunoSEQ multiplex PCR. There are about 20,000 clones in the sample; 75% to 95% occur only once, and roughly 4% lies in the top ten. Sequenced input: peripheral blood. Receptors originate from a human donor in a cohort sampled during active COVID-19.

V is TRBV5-4 and J is TRBJ2-7; 9 nucleotides match TRBD1. From germline, CDR1 is SGHNT and CDR2 YYREEE (reference sequence). The CDR3 length is 14 residues. V lost 4 bases to trimming and J lost 5 bases; unmatched junction nucleotides: 7. CDR3 bases: TGTGCCAGCAGCCGAGGACAGGGGTTGAACGAGCAGTACTTC. Translation: CASSRGQGLNEQYF.

This clone was counted a single time. The chain employs TRBV19 and TRBJ2-1; D remains ambiguous. V lost 5 bases to trimming and J lost 10 bases, with 15 bases between them. The CDR3 covers 13 residues. CDR1 and CDR2 (germline): LNHDA, SQIVND (reference sequence). This chain's CDR3 is CASSPQLDREQFF. DNA for the CDR3: TGTGCCAGTAGTCCACAGTTAGACCGAGAGCAGTTCTTC.

The chain carries TRBV11-2 and TRBJ2-2; possible D gene TRBD1, 6 bases. Trimming removed 7 bases from V and 6 bases from J, with 21 bases in between. This CDR3 region has 16 residues. Germline CDR1 and CDR2: SGHAT and FQNNGV. CDR3 loop: CASTQAGGKAPGELFF. DNA for the CDR3: TGTGCCAGCACCCAAGCTGGGGGCAAAGCCCCCGGGGAGCTGTTTTTT.

CDR3 nucleotide sequence: TGTGCCACCAGTGATTCGGACAGAGCCATGCAGTATTTT. Its protein product is CATSDSDRAMQYF. V is TRBV24-1 and J is TRBJ2-3; D perhaps matches TRBD1 (6 bases). The CDR3 covers 13 residues. V was trimmed by 2 bases and J by 11 bases, leaving 13 bases between them. Germline assignment: CDR1 KGHDR and CDR2 SFDVKD.

V is TRBV29-1 and J is TRBJ2-2, with 11 bases matching TRBD2. The CDR3 has 15 residues. CDR1 SQVTM and CDR2 ANQGSEA come from the germline V gene. J was trimmed by 4 bases and V by 7 bases; bases with no gene match: 8. CDR3 sequence: CSGLAGGRGTGELFF. CDR3 nucleotides: TGCAGCGGCCTAGCGGGAGGACGCGGCACCGGGGAGCTGTTTTTT.

This clone was counted a single time. V gene TRBV24-1 combines with J gene TRBJ1-2, with a tentative D call TRBD1 (5 bases). The germline V and J ends were trimmed by 8 bases and 7 bases, with 13 bases remaining between them. CDR1 is KGHDR and CDR2 is SFDVKD in the germline V gene. This CDR3 comprises 12 residues. The CDR3 loop is CATNKPGGGYTF. The CDR3 coding sequence is TGTGCCACCAACAAGCCGGGGGGTGGCTACACCTTC.

The chain links TRBV9 to TRBJ1-2; D unclear. The CDR3 covers 15 residues. The germline V and J ends were trimmed by 3 bases and 2 bases, with 14 bases remaining between them. Per germline, CDR1 SGDLS and CDR2 YYNGEE. The CDR3 spells CASSEVRNLNYGYTF. The CDR3 bases are TGTGCCAGCAGCGAAGTCAGAAACCTCAACTATGGCTACACCTTC.

The V and J genes are TRBV7-2 and TRBJ1-6; TRBD1 aligns across 7 bases. The length of the CDR3 is 15 residues. Trimming cost V 5 bases and J 6 bases; bases outside gene matches: 7. The germline CDR1 and CDR2 sequences are SGHTA and FQGNSA. Written as DNA, the CDR3 is TGTGCCAGCAGCCCCAGGCACAGGGGTAATTCACCCCTCCACTTT. Its protein product is CASSPRHRGNSPLHF. Full variable domain (missing parts from reference TRBV7-2 and TRBJ1-6): GAGVSQSPSNKVTEKGKDVELRCDPISGHTALYWYRQSLGQGLEFLIYFQGNSAPDKSGLPSDRFSAERTGGSVSTLTIQRTQQEDSAVYLCASSPRHRGNSPLHFGNGTRLTVT.

This clone was counted between two and nine times. CDR3 region: CASSRAGLNYGYTF. In DNA form, the CDR3 reads TGTGCCAGCAGCCGAGCGGGGCTGAACTATGGCTACACCTTC. This chain connects TRBV14 to TRBJ1-2; maybe TRBD1 (5 bases). CDR3 size: 14 residues. Germline V CDR1 and CDR2: SGHDN, FVKESK. Trimming cost V 4 bases and J 2 bases, with 11 bases left between them.

The chain has TRBV7-2 and TRBJ2-7, with D perhaps TRBD2 (5 bases). This CDR3 is built from 15 residues. Trimming took 2 bases from V and 3 from J, leaving 14 bases between them. CDR1 and CDR2 from the germline V gene are SGHTA and FQGNSA. The chain's CDR3 is CASSLNRGTFYEQYF. The DNA for the CDR3 is TGTGCCAGCAGCTTAAATCGGGGTACCTTCTACGAGCAGTACTTC.

The gene calls are TRBV19 and TRBJ2-7; 9 bases match TRBD2. J gave up 2 bases and V 6 bases, and 5 bases lay outside the gene matches. The CDR3 has 14 amino acids. Germline V gene data show CDR1 as LNHDA and CDR2 as SQIVND (reference sequence). The CDR3 coding sequence is TGTGCCAGTAGACCAGCGGGGGGTGCCTACGAGCAGTACTTC. It yields the protein CASRPAGGAYEQYF.

The DNA for the CDR3 is TGTGCCAGCTCATATGAACTAGCGGGGGCCCACAATGAGCAGTTCTTC. Its protein is CASSYELAGAHNEQFF. The chain couples TRBV18 to TRBJ2-1; 11 bases map to TRBD2. There are 16 residues in the CDR3. The germline CDR1 and CDR2 sequences are KGHSH and LQKENI. The V gene end was trimmed by 5 bases and the J gene end by 5 bases; junction bases not matched to a gene: 8.

The V and J genes are TRBV5-1 and TRBJ2-3; 13 bases fit TRBD2. Germline CDR1 SGHRS, CDR2 YFSETQ. Trimming removed 5 bases from V and 5 bases from J; junction bases left unmatched: 8. The CDR3 covers 16 residues. The CDR3 DNA reads TGCGCCAGCAGGGTTGGACTAGCGGGAGTAGGAGATACGCAGTATTTT. Translated: CASRVGLAGVGDTQYF.

The V call is TRBV11-2, the J call TRBJ2-7; TRBD1 is a possible D gene (5 bases). CDR3 length equals 12 residues. Between the trimmed V and J ends, which lost 6 bases and 6 bases, there was a span of 12 bases. Germline loops: CDR1 SGHAT, CDR2 FQNNGV. The CDR3 region has the DNA TGTGCCAGCAGTCAGCAGGGCGCCGAGCAGTACTTC. This gives the protein CASSQQGAEQYF.

V is TRBV18 and J is TRBJ2-3; 10 nucleotides agree with TRBD2. V dropped 3 bases and J dropped 0; count of bases not matched to a gene: 6. Germline V gene data show CDR1 as KGHSH and CDR2 as LQKENI. There are 17 residues in the CDR3. The CDR3 DNA reads as TGTGCCAGCTCACCGGCCGGAGCGGGGGGGAGCACAGATACGCAGTATTTT. Its translation is CASSPAGAGGSTDTQYF. Variable domain in full (rest from reference TRBV18 and TRBJ2-3): NAGVMQNPRHLVRRRGQEARLRCSPMKGHSHVYWYRQLPEEGLKFMVYLQKENIIDESGMPKERFSAEFPKEGPSILRIQQVVRGDSAAYFCASSPAGAGGSTDTQYFGPGTRLTVL.

The DNA for the CDR3 is TGTGCCAGCAGCCCAGAAACTACGCCCAATCAGCCCCAGCATTTT. As protein: CASSPETTPNQPQHF. V is TRBV7-9 and J is TRBJ1-5; D remains unclear. In germline, CDR1 is SEHNR, CDR2 FQNEAQ (reference sequence). There are 15 residues in the CDR3. Trimming pared 5 bases from V and 3 bases from J, leaving 14 bases between.

This rearrangement joins TRBV9 to TRBJ2-1; no clear D gene. There are 15 residues in the CDR3. V gave up 4 bases and J gave up 4 bases, with 15 bases separating them. CDR1 and CDR2 from the germline V gene are SGDLS and YYNGEE. CDR3 region: CASSPDLGLYNEQFF. CDR3 in DNA: TGTGCCAGCAGCCCCGACCTAGGTCTATACAATGAGCAGTTCTTC.

The chain recombines TRBV28 with TRBJ1-1; D not resolved. CDR1 MDHEN and CDR2 SYDVKM come from the germline V gene. The CDR3 has 15 amino acids. The ends were cut back, 4 bases at V and 0 bases at J, with 12 bases in the middle. CDR3 bases: TGTGCCAGCAGTTATCAAGGGAGGGTGAACACTGAAGCTTTCTTT. Encoded protein: CASSYQGRVNTEAFF.

This chain connects TRBV7-2 to TRBJ2-1; 11 bases map to TRBD2. The V gene's germline CDR1 is SGHTA and CDR2 FQGNSA. This CDR3 region has 16 residues. V lost 1 base to trimming and J lost 6 bases; unmatched junction nucleotides: 5. The CDR3 spells CASSLVASGRINEQFF. The CDR3 DNA follows: TGTGCCAGCAGCTTAGTGGCTAGCGGGAGGATCAATGAGCAGTTCTTC.